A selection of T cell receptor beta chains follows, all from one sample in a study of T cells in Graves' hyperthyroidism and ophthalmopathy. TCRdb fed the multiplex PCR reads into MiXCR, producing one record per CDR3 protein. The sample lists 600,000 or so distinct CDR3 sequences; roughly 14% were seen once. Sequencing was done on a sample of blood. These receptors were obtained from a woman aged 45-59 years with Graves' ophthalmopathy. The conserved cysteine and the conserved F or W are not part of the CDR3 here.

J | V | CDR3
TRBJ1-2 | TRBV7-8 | ASSLGTAVNYGYT
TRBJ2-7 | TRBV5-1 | ASSFAGTSGNYEQY
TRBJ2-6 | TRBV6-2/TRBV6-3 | AGGLAGISGANVLT
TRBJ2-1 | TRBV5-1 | ASSKKTSGSGDNEQF
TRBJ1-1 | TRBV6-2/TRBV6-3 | ASSYVPDIGAF
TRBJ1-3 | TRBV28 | ASKGPGPLGNTIY
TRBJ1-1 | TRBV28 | ASSLGNLNTEAF
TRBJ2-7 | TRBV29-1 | SVGGGTGGDEQY
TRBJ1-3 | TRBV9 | ASSPDSYSGNTIY
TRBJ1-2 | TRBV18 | ASSPKNTGDGYT
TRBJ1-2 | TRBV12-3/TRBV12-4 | ASSLSTDYGYT
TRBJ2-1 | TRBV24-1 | ATSDPTGGENNEQF
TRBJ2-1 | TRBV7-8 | ASSLPGPYNEQF
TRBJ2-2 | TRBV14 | ASSQDGRPFTGELF